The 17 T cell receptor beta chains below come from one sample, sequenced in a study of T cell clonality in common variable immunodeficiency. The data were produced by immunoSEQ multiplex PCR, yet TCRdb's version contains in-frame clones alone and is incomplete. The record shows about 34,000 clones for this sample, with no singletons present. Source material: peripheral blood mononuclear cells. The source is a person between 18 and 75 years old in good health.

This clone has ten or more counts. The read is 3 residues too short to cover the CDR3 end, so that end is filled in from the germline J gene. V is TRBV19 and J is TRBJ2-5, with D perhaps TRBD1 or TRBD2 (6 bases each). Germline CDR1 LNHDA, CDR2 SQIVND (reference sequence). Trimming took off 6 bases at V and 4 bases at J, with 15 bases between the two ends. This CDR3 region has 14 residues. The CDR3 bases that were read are TGTGCCAGTAGAGATTTAGGGGGAGGAGAGACC. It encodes CASRDLGGGET. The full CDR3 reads CASRDLGGGETQYF.

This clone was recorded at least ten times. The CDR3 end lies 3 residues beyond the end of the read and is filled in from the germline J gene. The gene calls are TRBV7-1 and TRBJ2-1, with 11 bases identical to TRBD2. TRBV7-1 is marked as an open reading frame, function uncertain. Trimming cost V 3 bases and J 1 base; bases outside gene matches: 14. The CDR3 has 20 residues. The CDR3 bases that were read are TGTGCCAGCAGCTCCTCAGGACTAGCGGGTTCCTTATATTCCTACAATGAG. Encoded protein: CASSSSGLAGSLYSYNE. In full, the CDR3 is CASSSSGLAGSLYSYNEQFF.

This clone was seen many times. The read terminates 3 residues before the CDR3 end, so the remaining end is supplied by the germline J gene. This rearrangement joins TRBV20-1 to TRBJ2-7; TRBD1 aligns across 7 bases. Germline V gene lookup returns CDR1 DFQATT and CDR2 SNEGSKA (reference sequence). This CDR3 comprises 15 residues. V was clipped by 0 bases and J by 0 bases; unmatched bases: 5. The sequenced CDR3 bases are TGCAGTGCTAGAGATCGGGACAGAAGCTCCTACGAG. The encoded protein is CSARDRDRSSYE. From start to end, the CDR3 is CSARDRDRSSYEQYF.

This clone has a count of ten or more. The CDR3 region is CASSLGQGAQEKLFF. CDR3 DNA (partial): TGTGCCAGCTCACTCGGACAGGGGGCGCAGGAAAAA. This chain uses TRBV18 with TRBJ1-4, with 11 bases lining up with TRBD1. The CDR3 goes on 3 residues after the read ends, and that part is filled in from the germline J gene. CDR1 is KGHSH, CDR2 LQKENI, per germline. The CDR3 has 15 amino acids. The V gene end was trimmed by 4 bases and the J gene end by 8 bases; junction bases not matched to a gene: 6.

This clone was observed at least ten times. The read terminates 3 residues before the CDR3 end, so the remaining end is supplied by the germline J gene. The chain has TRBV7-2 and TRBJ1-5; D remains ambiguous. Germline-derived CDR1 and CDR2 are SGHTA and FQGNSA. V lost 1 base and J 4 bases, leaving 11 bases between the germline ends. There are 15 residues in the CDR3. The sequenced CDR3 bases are TGTGCCAGCAGCTTAGTTCCAGGCCTTAATCAGCCC. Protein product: CASSLVPGLNQP. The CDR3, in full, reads CASSLVPGLNQPQHF. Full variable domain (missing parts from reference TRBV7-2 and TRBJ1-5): GAGVSQSPSNKVTEKGKDVELRCDPISGHTALYWYRQSLGQGLEFLIYFQGNSAPDKSGLPSDRFSAERTGGSVSTLTIQRTQQEDSAVYLCASSLVPGLNQPQHFGDGTRLSIL.

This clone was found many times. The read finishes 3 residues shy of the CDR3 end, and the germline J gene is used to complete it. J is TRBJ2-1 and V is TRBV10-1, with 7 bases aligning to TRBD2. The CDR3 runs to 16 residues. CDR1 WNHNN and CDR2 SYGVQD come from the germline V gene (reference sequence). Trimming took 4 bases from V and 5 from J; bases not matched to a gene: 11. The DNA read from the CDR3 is TGCGCCAGCAGTGCGGTGGGCGGGAGTCGCCACAATGAG. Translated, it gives CASSAVGGSRHNE. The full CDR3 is CASSAVGGSRHNEQFF.

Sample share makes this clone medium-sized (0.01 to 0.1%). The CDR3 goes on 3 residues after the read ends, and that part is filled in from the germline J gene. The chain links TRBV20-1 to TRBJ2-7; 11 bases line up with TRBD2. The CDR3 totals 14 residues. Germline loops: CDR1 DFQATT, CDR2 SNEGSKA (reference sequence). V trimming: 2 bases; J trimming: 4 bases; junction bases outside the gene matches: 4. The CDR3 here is CSARFSGREYEQYF. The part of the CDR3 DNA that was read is TGCAGTGCTAGATTTAGCGGGAGGGAGTACGAG.

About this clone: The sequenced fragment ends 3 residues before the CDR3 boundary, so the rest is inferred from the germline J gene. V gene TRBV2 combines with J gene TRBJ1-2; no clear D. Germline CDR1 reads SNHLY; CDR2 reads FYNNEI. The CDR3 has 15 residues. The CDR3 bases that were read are TGTGCCAGCAGCCGCCGGAGCCACGCGGGCGACGAC. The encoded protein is CASSRRSHAGDD. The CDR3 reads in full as CASSRRSHAGDDYTF.

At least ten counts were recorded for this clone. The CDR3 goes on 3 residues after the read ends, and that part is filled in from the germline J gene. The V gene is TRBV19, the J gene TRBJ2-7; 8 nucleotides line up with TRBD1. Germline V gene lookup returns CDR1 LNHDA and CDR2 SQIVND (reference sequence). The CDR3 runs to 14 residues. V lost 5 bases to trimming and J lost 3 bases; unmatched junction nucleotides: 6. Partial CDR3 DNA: TGTGCCAGTAGTCCGGGACAGGCAGGCTACGAG. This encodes CASSPGQAGYE. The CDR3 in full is CASSPGQAGYEQYF.

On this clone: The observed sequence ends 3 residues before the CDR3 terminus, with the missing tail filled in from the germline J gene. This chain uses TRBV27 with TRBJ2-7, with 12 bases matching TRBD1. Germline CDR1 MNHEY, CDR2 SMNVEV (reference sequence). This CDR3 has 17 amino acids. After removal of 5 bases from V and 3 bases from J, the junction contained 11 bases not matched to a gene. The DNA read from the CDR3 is TGTGCCAGCAGTCTGTCCGGGACAGGGGGCGCGTACTACGAG. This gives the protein CASSLSGTGGAYYE. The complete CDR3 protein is CASSLSGTGGAYYEQYF.

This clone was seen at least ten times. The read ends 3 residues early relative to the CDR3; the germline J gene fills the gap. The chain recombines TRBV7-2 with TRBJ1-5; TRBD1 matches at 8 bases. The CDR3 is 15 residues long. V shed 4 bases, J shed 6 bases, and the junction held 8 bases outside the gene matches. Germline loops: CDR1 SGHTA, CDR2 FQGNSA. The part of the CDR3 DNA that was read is TGTGCCAGCAGCTCGGACAGGGTACGTAGTCAGCCC. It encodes CASSSDRVRSQP. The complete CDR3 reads CASSSDRVRSQPQHF.

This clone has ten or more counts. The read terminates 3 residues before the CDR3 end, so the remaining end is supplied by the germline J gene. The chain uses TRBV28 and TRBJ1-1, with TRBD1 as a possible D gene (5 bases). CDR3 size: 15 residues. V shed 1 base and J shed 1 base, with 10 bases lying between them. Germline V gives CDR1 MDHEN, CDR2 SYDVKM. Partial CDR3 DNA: TGTGCCAGCAGTTTATCACCAGGGTCGAACACTGAA. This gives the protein CASSLSPGSNTE. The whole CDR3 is CASSLSPGSNTEAFF. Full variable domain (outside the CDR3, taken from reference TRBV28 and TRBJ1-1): DVKVTQSSRYLVKRTGEKVFLECVQDMDHENMFWYRQDPGLGLRLIYFSYDVKMKEKGDIPEGYSVSREKKERFSLILESASTNQTSMYLCASSLSPGSNTEAFFGQGTRLTVV.

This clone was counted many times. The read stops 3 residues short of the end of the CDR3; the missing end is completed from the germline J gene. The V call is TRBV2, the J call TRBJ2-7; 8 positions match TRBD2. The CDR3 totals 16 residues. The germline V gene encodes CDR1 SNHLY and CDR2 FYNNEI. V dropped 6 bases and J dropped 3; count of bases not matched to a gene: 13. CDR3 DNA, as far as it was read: TGTGCCAGCAGATACCCACAGGAAGCGGGAGACTACGAG. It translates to CASRYPQEAGDYE. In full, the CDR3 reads CASRYPQEAGDYEQYF.

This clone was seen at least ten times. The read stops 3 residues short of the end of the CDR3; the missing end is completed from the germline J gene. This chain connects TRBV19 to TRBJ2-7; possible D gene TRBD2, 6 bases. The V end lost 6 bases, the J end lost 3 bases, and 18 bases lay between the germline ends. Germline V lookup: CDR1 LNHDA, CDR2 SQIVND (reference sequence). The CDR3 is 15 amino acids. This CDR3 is CASRGGGDAVYEQYF. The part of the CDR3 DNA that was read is TGTGCCAGTAGGGGGGGTGGGGACGCCGTCTACGAG.

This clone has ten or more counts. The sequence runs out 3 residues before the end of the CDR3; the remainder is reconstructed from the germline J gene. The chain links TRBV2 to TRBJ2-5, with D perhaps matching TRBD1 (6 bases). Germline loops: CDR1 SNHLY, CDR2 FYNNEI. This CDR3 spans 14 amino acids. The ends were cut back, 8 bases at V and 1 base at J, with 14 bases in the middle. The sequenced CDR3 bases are TGTGCCAGCGGGGGCGGCGGTCTCCAAGAGACC. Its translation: CASGGGGLQET. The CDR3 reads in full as CASGGGGLQETQYF.

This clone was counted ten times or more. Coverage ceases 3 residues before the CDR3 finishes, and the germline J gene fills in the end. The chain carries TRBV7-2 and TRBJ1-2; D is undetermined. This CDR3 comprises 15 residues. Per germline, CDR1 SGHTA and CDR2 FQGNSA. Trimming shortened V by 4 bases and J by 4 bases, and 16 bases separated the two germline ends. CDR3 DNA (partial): TGTGCCAGCAGCTCCCCGATTAGGGTCGGCTATGGC. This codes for CASSSPIRVGYG. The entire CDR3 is CASSSPIRVGYGYTF.

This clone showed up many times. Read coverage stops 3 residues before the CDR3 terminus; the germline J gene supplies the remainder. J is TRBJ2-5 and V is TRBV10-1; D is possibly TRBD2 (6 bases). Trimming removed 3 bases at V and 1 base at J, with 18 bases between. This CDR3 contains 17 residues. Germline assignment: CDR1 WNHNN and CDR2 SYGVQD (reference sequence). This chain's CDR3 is CASSDTASDRLQETQYF. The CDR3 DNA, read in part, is TGCGCCAGCAGTGATACGGCTAGCGATAGACTCCAAGAGACC.